This T cell receptor beta chain was found in a study of blood T cell repertoires in COVID-19. This table comes from immunoSEQ multiplex PCR, and its TCRdb copy is limited to in-frame clones, with some not included. The sample shows 380,000 or so clones, 70% to 90% of them seen only once. The CDR3 spans 16 residues. Germline V gene data show CDR1 as SGHNT and CDR2 as YYREEE (reference sequence). Germline trimming cut 4 bases from V and 2 bases from J; bases unmatched to any gene: 5. What was sequenced was PBMCs or T cells enriched from blood (not recorded which). The chain uses TRBV5-4 and TRBJ2-5, with TRBD2 matching over 13 bases. This clonotype originated in a man aged 25 to 40 who had recovered from COVID-19. CDR3 in DNA: TGTGCCAGCAGCCTTCGACTAGCGGGGGGACAAGAGACCCAGTACTTC. Translation: CASSLRLAGGQETQYF.